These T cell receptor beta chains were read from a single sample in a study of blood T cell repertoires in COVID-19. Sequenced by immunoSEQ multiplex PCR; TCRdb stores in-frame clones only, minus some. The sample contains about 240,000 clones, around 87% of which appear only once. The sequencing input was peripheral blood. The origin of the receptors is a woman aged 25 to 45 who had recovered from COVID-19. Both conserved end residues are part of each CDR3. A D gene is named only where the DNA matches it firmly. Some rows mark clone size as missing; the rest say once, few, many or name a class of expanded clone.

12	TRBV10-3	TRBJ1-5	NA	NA	TGTGCCATCAGTGAGTCTGGCCAGCCCCAGCATTTT	CAISESGQPQHF
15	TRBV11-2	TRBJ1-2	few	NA	TGTGCCAGCAGCTTATCTCAGGTTACTAACTATGGCTACACCTTC	CASSLSQVTNYGYTF
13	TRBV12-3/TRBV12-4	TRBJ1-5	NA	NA	TGTGCCAGCAGTTCGCAGAGCAATCAGCCCCAGCATTTT	CASSSQSNQPQHF
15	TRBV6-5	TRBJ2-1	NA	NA	TGTGCCAGCAGCGCTAGCTGGCTCTCCTACAATGAGCAGTTCTTC	CASSASWLSYNEQFF
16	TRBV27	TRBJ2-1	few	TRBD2	TGTGCCAGCAGTTTCTTGGGACTAGCGGGGGACAATGAGCAGTTCTTC	CASSFLGLAGDNEQFF
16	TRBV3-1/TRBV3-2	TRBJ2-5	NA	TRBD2	TGTGCCAGCAGCCGTCGACTAGCGGGATCCCAAGAGACCCAGTACTTC	CASSRRLAGSQETQYF
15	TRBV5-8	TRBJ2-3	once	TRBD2	TGTGCCAGCAGCTTGAGGGCTAGCGGGGTTGATACGCAGTATTTT	CASSLRASGVDTQYF
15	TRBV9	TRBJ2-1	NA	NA	TGTGCCAGCAGCGTAGCAGAGGGCCCCCCAAATGAGCAGTTCTTC	CASSVAEGPPNEQFF
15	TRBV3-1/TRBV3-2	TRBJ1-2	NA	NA	TGTGCCAGCAGCCAAGTGCAGGGGTCTAACTATGGCTACACCTTC	CASSQVQGSNYGYTF
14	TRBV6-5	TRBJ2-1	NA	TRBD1	TGTGCCAGCAGTTCCCGGACAGGGGGGAATGAGCAGTTCTTC	CASSSRTGGNEQFF
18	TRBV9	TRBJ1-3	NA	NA	TGTGCCAGCAGCGTCTCATCTGGGGGGTTGCTCTCTGGAAACACCATATATTTT	CASSVSSGGLLSGNTIYF
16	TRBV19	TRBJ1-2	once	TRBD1	TGTGCCAGTAGCCCGAAGATCAGGACAGGTCCCTATGGCTACACCTTC	CASSPKIRTGPYGYTF
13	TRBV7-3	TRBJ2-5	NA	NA	TGTGCCAGCAGCCTGGAGAGGGAAGAGACCCAGTACTTC	CASSLEREETQYF
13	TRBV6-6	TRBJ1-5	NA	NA	TGTGCCAGCAGTTATGGGGGGAATCAGCCCCAGCATTTT	CASSYGGNQPQHF
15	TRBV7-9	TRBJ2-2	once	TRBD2	TGTGCCAGCAGCTTGTCGCGGGGGGACACCGGGGAGCTGTTTTTT	CASSLSRGDTGELFF
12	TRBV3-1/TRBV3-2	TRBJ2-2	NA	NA	TGTGCCAGCAGCCAACCGGCCGGGGAGCTGTTTTTT	CASSQPAGELFF
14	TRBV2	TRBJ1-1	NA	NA	TGTGCCAGCCGGGGGGGCCGGTGGGGCACTGAAGCTTTCTTT	CASRGGRWGTEAFF
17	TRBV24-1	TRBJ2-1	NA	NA	TGTGCCACCCTCGTCGGGGGGGTGGACAGGGGTTACAATGAGCAGTTCTTC	CATLVGGVDRGYNEQFF
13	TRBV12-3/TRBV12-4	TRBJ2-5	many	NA	TGTGCCAGCAGTTACAGGGTAGGAGAGACCCAGTACTTC	CASSYRVGETQYF
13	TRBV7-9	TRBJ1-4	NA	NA	TGTGCCAGCAGCCTTGGGGCGCGGGAAAAACTGTTTTTT	CASSLGAREKLFF
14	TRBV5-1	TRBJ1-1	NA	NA	TGCGCCAGCATATTCTCCCCGGGTTCCACTGAAGCTTTCTTT	CASIFSPGSTEAFF
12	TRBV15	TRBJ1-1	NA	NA	TGTGCCACCAGCAGAGATGTAACTGAAGCTTTCTTT	CATSRDVTEAFF
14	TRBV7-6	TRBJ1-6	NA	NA	TGTGCCAGCAGCTTAGACCGGGGAAATTCACCCCTCCACTTT	CASSLDRGNSPLHF
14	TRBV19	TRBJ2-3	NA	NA	TGTGCCAGTATAGGGCGGGGGCTTACAGATACGCAGTATTTT	CASIGRGLTDTQYF
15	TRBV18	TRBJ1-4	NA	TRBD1	TGTGCCAGCTCACCCCGACAGGGAGCTAATGAAAAACTGTTTTTT	CASSPRQGANEKLFF
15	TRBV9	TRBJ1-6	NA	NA	TGTGCCAGCAGCCCTCAGGGTACCTATAATTCACCCCTCCACTTT	CASSPQGTYNSPLHF
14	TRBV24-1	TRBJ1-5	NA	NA	TGTGCCACCAGTGATGCCGGTAGCAATCAGCCCCAGCATTTT	CATSDAGSNQPQHF
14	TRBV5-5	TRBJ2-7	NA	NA	TGTGCCAGCAGCTTGGCGGACAGCCTCTACGAGCAGTACTTC	CASSLADSLYEQYF
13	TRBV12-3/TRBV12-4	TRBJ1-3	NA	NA	TGTGCCAGCAGTTTTATGTTTGGAAACACCATATATTTT	CASSFMFGNTIYF
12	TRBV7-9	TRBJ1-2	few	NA	TGTGCCAGCCCCGGTTGGTCTGGTGGCTACACCTTC	CASPGWSGGYTF
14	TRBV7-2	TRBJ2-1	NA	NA	TGTGCCAGCAGCCAGTCCCGGGACACCAATGAGCAGTTCTTC	CASSQSRDTNEQFF
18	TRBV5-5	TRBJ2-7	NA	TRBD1	TGTGCCAGCAGCTTGGGAGGAGACCGGGACAGGGGGCCCTACGAGCAGTACTTC	CASSLGGDRDRGPYEQYF
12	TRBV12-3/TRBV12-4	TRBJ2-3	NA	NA	TGTGCCAGCAGTATGGACGGGTCGGGGGAAAATTTT	CASSMDGSGENF
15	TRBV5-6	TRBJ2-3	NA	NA	TGTGCCAGCAGTTTTAAGATCCGGGGCACAGATACGCAGTATTTT	CASSFKIRGTDTQYF
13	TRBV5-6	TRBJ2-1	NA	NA	TGTGCCAGCAGCTTGGAGGGGAGGAATGAGCAGTTCTTC	CASSLEGRNEQFF
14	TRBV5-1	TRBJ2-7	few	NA	TGCGCCAGCAGCTTGGCCGGTAGTTTCAACGAGCAGTACTTC	CASSLAGSFNEQYF
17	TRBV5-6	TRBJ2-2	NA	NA	TGTGCCAGCAGCTTGGGGGTAGGGGTTCTTAACACCGGGGAGCTGTTTTTT	CASSLGVGVLNTGELFF
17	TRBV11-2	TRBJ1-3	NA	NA	TGTGCCAGCAGCTTAGACAGGGCAGGGGCTTCTGGAAACACCATATATTTT	CASSLDRAGASGNTIYF
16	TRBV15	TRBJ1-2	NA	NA	TGTGCCACCAGCAGAGGCCCGGGGGGCGATTTTGTAGGCTACACCTTC	CATSRGPGGDFVGYTF
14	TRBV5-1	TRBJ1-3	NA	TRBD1	TGCGCCAGCAGCTCACAGGGGGCTGGAAACACCATATATTTT	CASSSQGAGNTIYF
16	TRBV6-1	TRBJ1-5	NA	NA	TGTGCCAGCAGTGAAGCCCTACAGGGTCTAAATCAGCCCCAGCATTTT	CASSEALQGLNQPQHF
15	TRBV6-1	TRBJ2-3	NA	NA	TGTGCCAGCAGTGACGTAGAGGGATTCACAGATACGCAGTATTTT	CASSDVEGFTDTQYF
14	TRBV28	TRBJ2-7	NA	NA	TGTGCCAGCTCGGGCCGGACTGACTCCTACGAGCAGTACTTC	CASSGRTDSYEQYF
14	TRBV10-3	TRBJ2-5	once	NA	TGTGCCATCAGTGATGGGGGCCAATCTGAGACCCAGTACTTC	CAISDGGQSETQYF
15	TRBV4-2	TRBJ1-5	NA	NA	TGTGCCAGCAGCCAAGATCGCAGGGGCAATCAGCCCCAGCATTTT	CASSQDRRGNQPQHF
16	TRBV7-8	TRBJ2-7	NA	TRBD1	TGTGCCAGCAGCTCGGCGCCGGGACAGGGGGCGAGCGAGCAGTACTTC	CASSSAPGQGASEQYF
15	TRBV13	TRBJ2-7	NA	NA	TGTGCCAGCAACTTTTACGCCAGGGGCACGTACGAGCAGTACTTC	CASNFYARGTYEQYF
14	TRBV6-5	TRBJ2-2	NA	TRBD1	TGTGCCAGCAAATACAGGGGGACGGCCGGGGAGCTGTTTTTT	CASKYRGTAGELFF
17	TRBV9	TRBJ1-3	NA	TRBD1	TGTGCCAGCAGCCCAGCCACATCGGGGACAGGGGGAAACACCATATATTTT	CASSPATSGTGGNTIYF
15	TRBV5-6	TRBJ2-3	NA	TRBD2	TGTGCCAGCAGCTTGGGTGGCGGGGGTATGGATACGCAGTATTTT	CASSLGGGGMDTQYF
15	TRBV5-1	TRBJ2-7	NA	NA	TGCGCCAGCAGCTCCCTAGTTATAGGGAGCTACGAGCAGTACTTC	CASSSLVIGSYEQYF
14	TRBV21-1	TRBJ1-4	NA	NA	TGTGCCAGCAGCAAAGGAGGGCTCGGGGAAAAACTGTTTTTT	CASSKGGLGEKLFF
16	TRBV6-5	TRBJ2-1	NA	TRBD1	TGTGCCAGCAGTTACGGTGGACAGGGCTCCTACAATGAGCAGTTCTTC	CASSYGGQGSYNEQFF
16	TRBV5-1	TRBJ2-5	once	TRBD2	TGCGCCAGCAGCTTGGTTGCTAGCGGGGGCGTGGAGACCCAGTACTTC	CASSLVASGGVETQYF
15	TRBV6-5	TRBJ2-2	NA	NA	TGTGCCAGCACGGGTGGGAAGGAGGACACCGGGGAGCTGTTTTTT	CASTGGKEDTGELFF
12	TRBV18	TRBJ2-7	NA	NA	TGTGCCAGCTCACCCGGGGATTATGAGCAGTACTTC	CASSPGDYEQYF
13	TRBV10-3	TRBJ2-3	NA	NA	TGTGCCATCAGTGAGTCTCACACAGATACGCAGTATTTT	CAISESHTDTQYF
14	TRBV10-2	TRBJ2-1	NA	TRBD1	TGCGCCACCTGCGACAGGGGCTCCTACAATGAGCAGTTCTTC	CATCDRGSYNEQFF